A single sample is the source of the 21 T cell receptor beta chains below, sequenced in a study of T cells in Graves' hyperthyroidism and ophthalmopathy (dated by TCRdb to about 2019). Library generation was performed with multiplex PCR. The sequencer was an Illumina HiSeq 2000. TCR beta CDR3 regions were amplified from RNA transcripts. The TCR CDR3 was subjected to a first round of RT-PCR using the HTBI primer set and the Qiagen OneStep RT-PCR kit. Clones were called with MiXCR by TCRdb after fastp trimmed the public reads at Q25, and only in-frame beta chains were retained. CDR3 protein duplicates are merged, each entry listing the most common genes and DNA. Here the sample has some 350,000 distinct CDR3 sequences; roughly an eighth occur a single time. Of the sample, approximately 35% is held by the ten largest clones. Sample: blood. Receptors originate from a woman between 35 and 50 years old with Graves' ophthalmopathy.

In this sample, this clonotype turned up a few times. CDR3 amino acids: CASSIRGTSGSPSSYNEQFF. The CDR3 DNA follows: TGTGCCAGTAGTATTAGGGGGACTAGCGGGAGCCCTAGCTCCTACAATGAGCAGTTCTTC. The chain couples TRBV19 to TRBJ2-1; 14 positions match TRBD2. V was pared by 3 bases and J by 0 bases, with 10 bases of the junction left unmatched. There are 20 residues in the CDR3. Germline V lookup: CDR1 LNHDA, CDR2 SQIVND (reference sequence).

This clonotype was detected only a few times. The chain's CDR3 is CASSKRTSGSFLYEQYF. CDR3 nucleotides: TGTGCCAGTAGTAAACGGACTAGCGGGAGTTTCCTCTACGAGCAGTACTTC. This sequence joins TRBV19 and TRBJ2-7, with TRBD2 matching 13 bases. CDR1 LNHDA and CDR2 SQIVND come from the germline V gene (reference sequence). The trim removed 4 bases at V and 3 bases at J, leaving 9 bases unmatched. The CDR3 runs to 17 residues.

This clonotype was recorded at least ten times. The CDR3 region is CSARGQGQETQYF. The CDR3 coding sequence is TGCAGTGCGAGGGGGCAGGGGCAAGAGACCCAGTACTTC. V and J are TRBV20-1 and TRBJ2-5; 7 positions match TRBD1. The CDR3 is 13 amino acids. After removal of 6 bases from V and 2 bases from J, the junction contained 6 bases not matched to a gene. Germline assignment: CDR1 DFQATT and CDR2 SNEGSKA (reference sequence).

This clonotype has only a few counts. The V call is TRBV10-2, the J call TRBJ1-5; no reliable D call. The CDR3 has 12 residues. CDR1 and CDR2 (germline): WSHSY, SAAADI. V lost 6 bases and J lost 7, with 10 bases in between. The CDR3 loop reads CASSQAGQPQHF. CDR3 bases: TGCGCCAGCAGCCAAGCAGGACAGCCCCAGCATTTT.

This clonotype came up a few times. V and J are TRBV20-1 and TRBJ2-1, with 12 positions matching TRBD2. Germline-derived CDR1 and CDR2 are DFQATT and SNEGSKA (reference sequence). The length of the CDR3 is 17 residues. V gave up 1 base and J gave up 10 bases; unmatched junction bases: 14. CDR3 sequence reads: CSARVLGSGLAGQEQFF. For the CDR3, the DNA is TGCAGTGCTAGAGTCCTAGGTTCCGGACTAGCGGGGCAGGAGCAGTTCTTC.

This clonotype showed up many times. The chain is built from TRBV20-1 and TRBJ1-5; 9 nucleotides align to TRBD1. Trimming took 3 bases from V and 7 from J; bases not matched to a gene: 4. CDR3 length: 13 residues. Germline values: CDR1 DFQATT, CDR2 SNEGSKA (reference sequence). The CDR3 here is CSASGTGWQPQHF. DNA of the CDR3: TGCAGTGCTAGTGGGACAGGGTGGCAGCCCCAGCATTTT.

The CDR3 coding sequence is TGTGCCAGTAGTATTCAACAGTATTCTGGCTACACCTTC. It specifies CASSIQQYSGYTF. The chain carries TRBV19 and TRBJ1-2; D is unresolved. The CDR3 has 13 amino acids. Between the trimmed V and J ends, which lost 3 bases and 7 bases, there was a span of 12 bases. Germline assignment: CDR1 LNHDA and CDR2 SQIVND (reference sequence).

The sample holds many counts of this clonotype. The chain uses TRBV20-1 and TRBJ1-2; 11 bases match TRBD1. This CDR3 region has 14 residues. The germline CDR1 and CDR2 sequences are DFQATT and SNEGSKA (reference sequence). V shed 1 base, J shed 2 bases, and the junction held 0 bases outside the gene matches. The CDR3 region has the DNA TGCAGTGCTAGAGGGACAGGGGGCAACTATGGCTACACCTTC. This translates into CSARGTGGNYGYTF.

CDR3 in DNA: TGTGCCAGCTCACCACTCAGCGGGGGGTCGTCTGCAGATACGCAGTATTTT. It codes for CASSPLSGGSSADTQYF. The gene calls are TRBV18 and TRBJ2-3; TRBD2 matches at 9 bases. V trimming: 1 base; J trimming: 4 bases; junction bases outside the gene matches: 9. Germline lookup yields CDR1 KGHSH and CDR2 LQKENI. This CDR3 is 17 amino acids long. Using reference TRBV18 and TRBJ2-3 for the parts outside the CDR3, the full variable domain is NAGVMQNPRHLVRRRGQEARLRCSPMKGHSHVYWYRQLPEEGLKFMVYLQKENIIDESGMPKERFSAEFPKEGPSILRIQQVVRGDSAAYFCASSPLSGGSSADTQYFGPGTRLTVL.

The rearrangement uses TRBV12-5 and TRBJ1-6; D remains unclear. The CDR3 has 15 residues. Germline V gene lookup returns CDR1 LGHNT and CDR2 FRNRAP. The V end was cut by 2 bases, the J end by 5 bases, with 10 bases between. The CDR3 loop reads CASGLWEMDNSPLHF. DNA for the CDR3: TGTGCTAGTGGTTTGTGGGAGATGGATAATTCACCCCTCCACTTT.

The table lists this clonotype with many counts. In nucleotides, the CDR3 is TGCGCCAGCAGCTTGGATGTCGGGGGCTTGACTGAAGCTTTCTTT. This translates into CASSLDVGGLTEAFF. The gene calls are TRBV5-1 and TRBJ1-1, with D possibly matching TRBD1 (6 bases). Germline values: CDR1 SGHRS, CDR2 YFSETQ. This CDR3 contains 15 residues. Between the trimmed V and J ends, which lost 0 bases and 5 bases, there was a span of 14 bases.

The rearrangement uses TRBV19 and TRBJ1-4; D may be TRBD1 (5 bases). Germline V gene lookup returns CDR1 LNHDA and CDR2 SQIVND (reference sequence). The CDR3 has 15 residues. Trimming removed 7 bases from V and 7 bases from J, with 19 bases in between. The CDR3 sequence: CASTRGIFSSEKLFF. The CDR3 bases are TGTGCCAGTACAAGGGGTATATTCTCCAGTGAAAAACTGTTTTTT.

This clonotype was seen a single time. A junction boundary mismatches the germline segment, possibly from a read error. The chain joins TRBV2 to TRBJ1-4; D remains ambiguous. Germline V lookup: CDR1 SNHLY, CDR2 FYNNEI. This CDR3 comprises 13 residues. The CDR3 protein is CASSGGTNEKLVF. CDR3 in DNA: TGTGCCAGCAGTGGGGGAACTAATGAAAAACTGGTTTTT.

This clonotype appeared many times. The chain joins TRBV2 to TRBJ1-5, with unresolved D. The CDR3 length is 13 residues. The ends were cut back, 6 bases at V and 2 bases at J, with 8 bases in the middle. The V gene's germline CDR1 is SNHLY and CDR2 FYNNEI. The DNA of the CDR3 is TGTGCCAGCAGAGGAGGGCGCAATCAGCCCCAGCATTTT. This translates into CASRGGRNQPQHF.

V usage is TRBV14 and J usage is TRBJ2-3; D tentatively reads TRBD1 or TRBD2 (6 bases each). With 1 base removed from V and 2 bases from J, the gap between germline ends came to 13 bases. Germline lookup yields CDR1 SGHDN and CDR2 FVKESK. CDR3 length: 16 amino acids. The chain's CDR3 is CASSQVTGGHTDTQYF. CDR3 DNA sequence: TGTGCCAGCAGCCAAGTGACCGGGGGCCACACAGATACGCAGTATTTT.

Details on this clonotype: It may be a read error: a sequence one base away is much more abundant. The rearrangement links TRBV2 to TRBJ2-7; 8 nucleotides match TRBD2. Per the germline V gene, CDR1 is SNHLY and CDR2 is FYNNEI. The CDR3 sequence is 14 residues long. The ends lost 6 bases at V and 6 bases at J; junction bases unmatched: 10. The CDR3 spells CASRELAEGSEQYF. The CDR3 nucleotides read TGTGCCAGCAGGGAACTAGCGGAGGGTTCCGAGCAGTACTTC.

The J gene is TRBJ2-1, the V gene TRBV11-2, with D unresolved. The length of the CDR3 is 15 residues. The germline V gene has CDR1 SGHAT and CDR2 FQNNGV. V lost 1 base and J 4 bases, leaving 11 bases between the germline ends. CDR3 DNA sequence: TGTGCCAGCAGCTTAGCGGTCGGAAATTACAATGAGCAGTTCTTC. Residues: CASSLAVGNYNEQFF.

CDR3 sequence: CASSLLSGYQETQYF. The DNA of the CDR3 is TGTGCCAGCAGCTTACTATCCGGGTACCAAGAGACCCAGTACTTC. This chain connects TRBV5-4 to TRBJ2-5, with no clear D. The CDR3 sequence is 15 residues long. The germline V gene has CDR1 SGHNT and CDR2 YYREEE (reference sequence). The V end lost 2 bases, the J end lost 0 bases, and 11 bases lay between the germline ends.

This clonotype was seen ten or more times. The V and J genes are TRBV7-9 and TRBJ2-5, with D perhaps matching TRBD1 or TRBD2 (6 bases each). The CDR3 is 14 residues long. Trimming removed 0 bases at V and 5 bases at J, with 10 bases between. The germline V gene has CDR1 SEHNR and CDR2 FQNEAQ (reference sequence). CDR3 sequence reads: CASSLAGGVETQYF. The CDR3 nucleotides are TGTGCCAGCAGCTTAGCGGGGGGCGTCGAGACCCAGTACTTC.

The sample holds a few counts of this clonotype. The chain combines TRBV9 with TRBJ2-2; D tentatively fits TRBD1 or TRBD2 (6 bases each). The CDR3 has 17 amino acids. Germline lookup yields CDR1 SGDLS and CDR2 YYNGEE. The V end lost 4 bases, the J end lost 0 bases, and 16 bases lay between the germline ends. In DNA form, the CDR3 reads TGTGCCAGCAGCCCCCCCCCCGGGGGCCCGAACACCGGGGAGCTGTTTTTT. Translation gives CASSPPPGGPNTGELFF.

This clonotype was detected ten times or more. CDR3 region: CASSEASPGASNQPQHF. The CDR3 region has the DNA TGTGCCAGCAGTGAAGCTTCACCGGGGGCAAGCAATCAGCCCCAGCATTTT. The chain has TRBV2 and TRBJ1-5; TRBD1 is a possible D gene (6 bases). The CDR3 has 17 residues. Germline V gene sequence: CDR1 SNHLY, CDR2 FYNNEI. Trimming cost V 0 bases and J 1 base, with 13 bases left between them.